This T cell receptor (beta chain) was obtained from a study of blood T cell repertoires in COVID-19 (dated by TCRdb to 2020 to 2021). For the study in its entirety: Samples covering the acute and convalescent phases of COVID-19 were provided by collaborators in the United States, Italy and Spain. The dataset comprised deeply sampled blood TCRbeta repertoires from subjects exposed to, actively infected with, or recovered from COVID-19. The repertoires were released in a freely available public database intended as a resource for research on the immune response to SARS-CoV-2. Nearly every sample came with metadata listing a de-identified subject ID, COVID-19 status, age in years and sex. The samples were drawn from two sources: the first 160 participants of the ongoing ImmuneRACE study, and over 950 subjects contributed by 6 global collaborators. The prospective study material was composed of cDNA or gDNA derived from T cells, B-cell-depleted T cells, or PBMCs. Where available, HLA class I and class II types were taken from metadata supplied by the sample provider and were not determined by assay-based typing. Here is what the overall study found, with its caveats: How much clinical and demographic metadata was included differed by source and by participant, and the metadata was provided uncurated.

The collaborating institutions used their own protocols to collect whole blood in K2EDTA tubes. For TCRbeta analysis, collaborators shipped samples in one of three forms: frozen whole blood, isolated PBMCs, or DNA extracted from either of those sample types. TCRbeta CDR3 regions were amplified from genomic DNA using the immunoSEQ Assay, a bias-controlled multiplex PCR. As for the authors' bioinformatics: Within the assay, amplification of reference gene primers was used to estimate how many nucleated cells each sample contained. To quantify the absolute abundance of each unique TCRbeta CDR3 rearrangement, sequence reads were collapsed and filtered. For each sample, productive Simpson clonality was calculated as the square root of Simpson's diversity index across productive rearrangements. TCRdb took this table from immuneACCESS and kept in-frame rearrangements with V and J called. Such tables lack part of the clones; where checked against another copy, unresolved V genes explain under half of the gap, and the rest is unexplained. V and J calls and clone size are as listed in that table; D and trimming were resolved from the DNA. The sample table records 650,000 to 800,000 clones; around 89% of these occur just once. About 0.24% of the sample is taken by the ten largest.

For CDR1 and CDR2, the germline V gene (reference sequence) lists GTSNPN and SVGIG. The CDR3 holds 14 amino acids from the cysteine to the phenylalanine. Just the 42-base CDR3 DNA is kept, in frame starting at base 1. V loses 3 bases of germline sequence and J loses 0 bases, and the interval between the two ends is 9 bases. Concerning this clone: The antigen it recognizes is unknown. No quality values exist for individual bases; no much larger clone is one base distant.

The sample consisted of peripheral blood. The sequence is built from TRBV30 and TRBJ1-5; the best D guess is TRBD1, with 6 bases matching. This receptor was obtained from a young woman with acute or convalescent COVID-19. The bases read TGTGCCTGGAGAGGGGGGGATAGCAATCAGCCCCAGCATTTT. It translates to CAWRGGDSNQPQHF.